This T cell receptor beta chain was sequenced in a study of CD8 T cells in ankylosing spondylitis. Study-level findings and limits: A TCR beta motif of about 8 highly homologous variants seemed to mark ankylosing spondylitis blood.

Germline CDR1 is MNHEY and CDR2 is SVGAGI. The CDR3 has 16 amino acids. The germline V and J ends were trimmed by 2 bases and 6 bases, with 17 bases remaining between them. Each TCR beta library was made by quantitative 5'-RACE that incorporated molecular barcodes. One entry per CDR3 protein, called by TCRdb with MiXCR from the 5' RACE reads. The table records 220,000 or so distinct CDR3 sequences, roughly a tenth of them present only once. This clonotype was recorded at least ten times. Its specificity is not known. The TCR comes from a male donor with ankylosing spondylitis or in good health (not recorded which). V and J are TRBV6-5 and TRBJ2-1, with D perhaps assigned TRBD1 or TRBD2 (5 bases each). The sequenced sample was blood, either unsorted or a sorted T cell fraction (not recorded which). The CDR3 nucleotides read TGTGCCAGCAGTTACCGGGACCGGGAAATGGGCAATGAGCAGTTCTTC. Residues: CASSYRDREMGNEQFF.